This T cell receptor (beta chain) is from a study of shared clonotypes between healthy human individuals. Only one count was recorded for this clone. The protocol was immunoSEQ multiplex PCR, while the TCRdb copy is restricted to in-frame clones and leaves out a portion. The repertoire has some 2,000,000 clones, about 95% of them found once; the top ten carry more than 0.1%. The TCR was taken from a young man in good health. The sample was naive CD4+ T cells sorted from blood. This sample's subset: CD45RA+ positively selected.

CDR3 DNA: TGTGCCAGCAGCCTTGGGGTTGGGTACGAAAAACTGTTTTTT. It translates to CASSLGVGYEKLFF. The rearrangement joins TRBV7-9 to TRBJ1-4; D uncertain. Trimming stripped 5 bases from V and 8 bases from J, with 15 bases between. The CDR3 spans 14 residues. Germline CDR1 SEHNR, CDR2 FQNEAQ (reference sequence). The whole variable domain, filled in from reference TRBV7-9 and TRBJ1-4, reads DTGVSQNPRHKITKRGQNVTFRCDPISEHNRLYWYRQTLGQGPEFLTYFQNEAQLEKSRLLSDRFSAERPKGSFSTLEIQRTEQGDSAMYLCASSLGVGYEKLFFGSGTQLSVL.